The 10 T cell receptor beta chains reported below all come from one sample, sequenced in a study of radiation and T cells in renal cell carcinoma. Time point: blood 4 weeks post-SBRT, at nephrectomy. Indicated treatment: 15 Gy SBRT to primary tumor, nephrectomy 4 weeks later. Produced via immunoSEQ multiplex PCR; TCRdb's table is partial and in-frame only. The data hold over 120,000 clones, with approximately 86% observed a single time. The material sequenced was blood, taken from a patient whose treatment included radiotherapy and nephrectomy. These receptors originate from a woman aged 45-59 years with renal cell carcinoma.

V gene TRBV18 combines with J gene TRBJ2-1; TRBD2 matches 7 bases. The CDR3 contains 15 residues. V gave up 0 bases and J gave up 5 bases; unmatched junction bases: 4. From germline, CDR1 is KGHSH and CDR2 LQKENI. The DNA for the CDR3 is TGTGCCAGCTCACCACCGGCTAGCGGTCACAATGAGCAGTTCTTC. Its translation: CASSPPASGHNEQFF.

The V call is TRBV27, the J call TRBJ2-7, with D perhaps TRBD1 or TRBD2 (6 bases each). The CDR3 is 13 residues long. The ends were cut back, 8 bases at V and 1 base at J, with 12 bases in the middle. Germline-derived CDR1 and CDR2 are MNHEY and SMNVEV (reference sequence). The CDR3, as DNA: TGTGCCAGCGCAGGCGGGACATCCTACGAGCAGTACTTC. It encodes CASAGGTSYEQYF.

This chain joins TRBV30 and TRBJ1-2, with unresolved D. The CDR3 runs 14 residues. Germline assignment: CDR1 GTSNPN and CDR2 SVGIG (reference sequence). V lost 4 bases and J lost 3, with 15 bases in between. The CDR3 sequence: CAWTQDVSHYGYTF. CDR3 DNA sequence: TGTGCCTGGACTCAGGACGTCAGTCACTATGGCTACACCTTC.

In the case of this clone: Other nucleotide sequences in the sample specify the same CDR3. The rearrangement links TRBV15 to TRBJ2-7; 11 nucleotides match TRBD1. V was pared by 3 bases and J by 4 bases, with 2 bases of the junction left unmatched. The CDR3 runs 14 residues. The germline gives CDR1 LNHNV, CDR2 YYDKDF (reference sequence). Here the CDR3 DNA reads TGTGCCACCAGCAGGGACAGGGGGCGGTACGAGCAGTACTTC. Translation gives CATSRDRGRYEQYF.

V usage is TRBV11-2 and J usage is TRBJ1-4, with D perhaps matching TRBD1 (5 bases). The germline V and J ends were trimmed by 2 bases and 8 bases, with 12 bases remaining between them. Germline CDR1 and CDR2: SGHAT and FQNNGV. The CDR3 has 14 amino acids. This CDR3 reads CASSLLGGDEKLFF. CDR3 nucleotides: TGTGCCAGCAGCTTATTGGGGGGGGACGAAAAACTGTTTTTT.

This clone has just one count. This chain joins TRBV19 and TRBJ2-1; 7 bases are shared with TRBD2. Germline CDR1 and CDR2: LNHDA and SQIVND (reference sequence). J was trimmed by 7 bases and V by 3 bases; bases with no gene match: 15. The CDR3 runs to 17 residues. CDR3 loop: CASSMPLAFAVGNEQFF. The DNA for the CDR3 is TGTGCCAGTAGTATGCCACTAGCGTTTGCGGTCGGTAATGAGCAGTTCTTC.

This clone was seen a single time. V gene TRBV9 combines with J gene TRBJ2-1; 9 bases align to TRBD2. V was clipped by 0 bases and J by 6 bases; unmatched bases: 13. The CDR3 is made up of 18 amino acids. Germline assignment: CDR1 SGDLS and CDR2 YYNGEE. This CDR3 reads CASSVAFGASGTLNEQFF. The CDR3 coding sequence is TGTGCCAGCAGCGTAGCTTTCGGGGCTAGCGGGACTCTCAATGAGCAGTTCTTC. Filled out from reference TRBV9 and TRBJ2-1, the complete variable domain reads DSGVTQTPKHLITATGQRVTLRCSPRSGDLSVYWYQQSLDQGLQFLIQYYNGEERAKGNILERFSAQQFPDLHSELNLSSLELGDSALYFCASSVAFGASGTLNEQFFGPGTRLTVL.

The chain is built from TRBV4-1 and TRBJ2-2; perhaps TRBD2 as D (7 bases). Looked up from germline, CDR1 is MGHRA and CDR2 is YSYEKL. Trimming stripped 0 bases from V and 1 base from J, with 12 bases between. There are 17 residues in the CDR3. CDR3 DNA: TGCGCCAGCAGCCAAGACCGGGGGGCGAGGAACACCGGGGAGCTGTTTTTT. Its translation is CASSQDRGARNTGELFF.

V usage is TRBV9 and J usage is TRBJ2-1, with D uncertain. V shed 3 bases and J shed 10 bases, with 8 bases lying between them. The CDR3 extends over 11 amino acids. The V gene's germline CDR1 is SGDLS and CDR2 YYNGEE. The CDR3 is CASSGPMEQFF. CDR3 in DNA: TGTGCCAGCAGCGGCCCCATGGAGCAGTTCTTC.

V and J are TRBV10-1 and TRBJ1-5; D gene uncertain. The CDR3 consists of 14 residues. Germline CDR1 reads WNHNN; CDR2 reads SYGVQD (reference sequence). The V end lost 10 bases, the J end lost 4 bases, and 17 bases lay between the germline ends. The CDR3 sequence is CATQTPGSNQPQHF. As DNA, the CDR3 is TGCGCCACCCAAACCCCAGGATCTAATCAGCCCCAGCATTTT.